The rows below give T cell receptor beta chains drawn from one sample of a study of OX40 agonist ivuxolimab in advanced cancers. The method was immunoSEQ multiplex PCR; TCRdb's version includes in-frame clones alone and lacks a portion of them. The table shows around 80,000 clones, with about 88% occurring only once. Sample: CD4+ or CD8+ T cells sorted from blood, taken in a trial of the OX40 agonist ivuxolimab. All receptors derive from an adult with an advanced solid tumor such as melanoma, head and neck, liver or kidney cancer. The CDR3 runs from the conserved cysteine through the conserved F or W. A D gene is named only where the DNA matches it firmly. Part of the rows lack a size; the others show once, few, many or a class for expanded clones.

>TRBJ2-6|TRBV15|-|-
TGTGCCACCAGCTCAGGGTCTGGGGCCAACGTCCTGACTTTC
CATSSGSGANVLTF
>TRBJ1-2|TRBV6-5|-|-
TGTGCCAGCAGCTTCGACGGACCCTCTGGCTACACCTTC
CASSFDGPSGYTF
>TRBJ2-1|TRBV11-3|-|-
TGTGCCAGCAGCTTAGAGTCTTCCAGGGGCAATGAGCAGTTCTTC
CASSLESSRGNEQFF
>TRBJ1-1|TRBV18|-|-
TGTGCCAGCTCACCACCCGATGCGAGGGGCCGAAACACTGAAGCTTTCTTT
CASSPPDARGRNTEAFF
>TRBJ1-1|TRBV27|-|TRBD1
TGTGCCAGCAGTCGAGGGGGCAATTCGCGCACTGAAGCTTTCTTT
CASSRGGNSRTEAFF
>TRBJ2-5|TRBV9|-|-
TGTGCCAGCAGCGTAGGGGTCCACCGTTCCCGAGAGACCCAGTACTTC
CASSVGVHRSRETQYF
>TRBJ1-5|TRBV4-1|-|-
TGCGCCAGCAGCCAAGATTTTCGGTCCGAACTGGGTCAGCCCCAGCATTTT
CASSQDFRSELGQPQHF
>TRBJ2-1|TRBV7-8|-|-
TGTGCCAGCAGCTTAAGGGAGACCTCCTACAATGAGCAGTTCTTC
CASSLRETSYNEQFF
>TRBJ2-1|TRBV19|-|-
TGTGCCAGTAGTACATCTTCAGGGACTCGATACAATGAGCAGTTCTTC
CASSTSSGTRYNEQFF
>TRBJ1-1|TRBV5-4|-|-
TGTGCCAGCAGCTTGGGTGGTAAGGGTGGGTACACTGAAGCTTTCTTT
CASSLGGKGGYTEAFF
>TRBJ2-3|TRBV5-1|-|TRBD2
TGCGCCAGCAGCTTGCAGCGGGGGGCCTCAGATACGCAGTATTTT
CASSLQRGASDTQYF
>TRBJ2-7|TRBV29-1|-|TRBD1
TGCAGCGTTAGGCGGACAGGGGATGACGAGCAGTACTTC
CSVRRTGDDEQYF
>TRBJ2-7|TRBV5-1|few|-
TGCGCCAGCAGAGTTAGGGGGGGGTACGAGCAGTACTTC
CASRVRGGYEQYF
>TRBJ2-3|TRBV2|-|TRBD2
TGTGCCAGCATCGCGACTAGCGGGGGTTTGAGGGATACGCAGTATTTT
CASIATSGGLRDTQYF
>TRBJ1-6|TRBV18|-|-
TGTGCCAGCTCACCGGACGGGAACTCACCCCTCCACTTT
CASSPDGNSPLHF
>TRBJ2-7|TRBV6-5|-|-
TGTGCCAGCAGTGATGCCGGGACACACCAGGGGCAGTACTTC
CASSDAGTHQGQYF
>TRBJ1-3|TRBV9|-|TRBD1
TGTGCCAGCAGCGCCGGACAGGGGGTAGGAAACACCATATATTTT
CASSAGQGVGNTIYF
>TRBJ1-1|TRBV18|-|-
TGTGCCAGCTCGCCTATTGTGGGGGGCAGCGGCACTGAAGCTTTCTTT
CASSPIVGGSGTEAFF
>TRBJ2-5|TRBV11-2|-|-
TGTGCCAGCAGCTCGACTAGGCCGTTCGGGACCCAGTACTTC
CASSSTRPFGTQYF
>TRBJ1-3|TRBV11-2|-|-
TGTGCCAGCAGCTACTGGGACGCCAACTCTGGAAACACCATATATTTT
CASSYWDANSGNTIYF
>TRBJ2-7|TRBV18|-|TRBD2
TGTGCCAGCTCACCAGGGGGGGAACGCGGCGAGCAGTACTTC
CASSPGGERGEQYF
>TRBJ2-5|TRBV7-9|once|-
TGTGCCAGCAGCTTAGGGACGCAGCAAGAGACCCAGTACTTC
CASSLGTQQETQYF
>TRBJ1-4|TRBV19|-|-
TGTGCCAGTAGTGTCGGCAGGGGAAGGGAAAAACTGTTTTTT
CASSVGRGREKLFF
>TRBJ1-4|TRBV18|-|-
TGTGCCAGCTCAGCCCAAAACAGAGGGAGCGAAAAACTGTTTTTT
CASSAQNRGSEKLFF
>TRBJ2-7|TRBV23-1|-|TRBD1
TGCGCCCTGAGGGACAGGCACAGGTACGAGCAGTACTTC
CALRDRHRYEQYF
>TRBJ1-2|TRBV7-8|-|-
TGTGCCAGCAGCCAATCTACTTTATCACAGGGTATCTATGGCTACACCTTC
CASSQSTLSQGIYGYTF
>TRBJ1-5|TRBV27|-|-
TGTGCCAGCAGTCGAGGCAGCCCCGGGCCTAACTATAGCAATCAGCCCCAGCATTTT
CASSRGSPGPNYSNQPQHF